This T cell receptor (beta chain) emerged from a study of T cells in Graves' hyperthyroidism and ophthalmopathy. This clonotype was seen at least ten times. CDR1 and CDR2 from the germline V gene are ENHRY and SYGVKD. This CDR3 comprises 16 residues. V gave up 6 bases and J gave up 2 bases, with 19 bases separating them. TCR beta CDR3 regions were amplified from RNA transcripts. An initial round of RT-PCR targeting the TCR CDR3 relied on the HTBI primer set. One entry per CDR3 protein results from TCRdb running MiXCR on the multiplex PCR reads. The sample lists a few hundred thousand distinct CDR3 sequences; 13% to 15% were seen once. Uncontrolled infection, other autoimmune disease, pregnancy or lactation barred patients from enrollment.

Sequenced input: blood. This sequence was found in a woman between 25 and 40 years old with Graves' ophthalmopathy. The chain uses TRBV10-3 and TRBJ2-5, with D possibly TRBD1 on 6 matching bases. CDR3 loop: CAIRETGWFGQETQYF. Written as DNA, the CDR3 is TGTGCCATCAGAGAAACAGGGTGGTTCGGGCAAGAGACCCAGTACTTC.